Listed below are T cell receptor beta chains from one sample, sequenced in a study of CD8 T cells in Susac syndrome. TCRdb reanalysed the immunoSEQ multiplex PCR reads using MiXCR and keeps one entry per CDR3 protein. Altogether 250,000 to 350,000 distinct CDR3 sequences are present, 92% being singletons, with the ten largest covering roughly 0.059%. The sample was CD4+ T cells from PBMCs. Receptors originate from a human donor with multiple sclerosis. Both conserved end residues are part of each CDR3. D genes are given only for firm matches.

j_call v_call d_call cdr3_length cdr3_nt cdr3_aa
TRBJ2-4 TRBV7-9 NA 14 TGTGCCAGCAGCCTAGGGACGGCTGGAAACATTCAGTACTTC CASSLGTAGNIQYF
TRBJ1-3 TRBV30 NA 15 TGTGCCTGGAGACAGAACCTTTTGGGCGGAAACACCATATATTTT CAWRQNLLGGNTIYF
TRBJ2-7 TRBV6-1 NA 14 TGTGCCAGCAGCCGTGTGGGAAGGAGGTACGAGCAGTACTTC CASSRVGRRYEQYF
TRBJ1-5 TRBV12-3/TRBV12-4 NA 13 TGTGCCAGCAGTATAGACGGTCATCAGCCCCAGCATTTT CASSIDGHQPQHF
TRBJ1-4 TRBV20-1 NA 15 TGCAGTGCTAGAGATCAGGTGGGAGGGAATGAAAAACTGTTTTTT CSARDQVGGNEKLFF
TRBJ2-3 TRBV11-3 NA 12 TGTGCCAGCAGCTCCTACCCAGATACGCAGTATTTT CASSSYPDTQYF
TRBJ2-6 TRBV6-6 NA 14 TGTGCCAGCATGGGACGGTCTGGGGCCAACGTCCTGACTTTC CASMGRSGANVLTF
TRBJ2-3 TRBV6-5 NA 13 TGTGCCAGTTATCGTGGTGGGGGAGATACGCAGTATTTT CASYRGGGDTQYF
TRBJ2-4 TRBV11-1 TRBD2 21 TGTGCCAGCAGCCCCCCGGAAGTGAGCGGGAGAGGGCGGCTAGCCAAAAACATTCAGTACTTC CASSPPEVSGRGRLAKNIQYF
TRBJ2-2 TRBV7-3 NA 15 TGTGCCAGCAGCGTCCTCGGGGCAGGGTTCGGGGAGCTGTTTTTT CASSVLGAGFGELFF